This T cell receptor beta chain was captured by sequencing in a study of read filtering for tumor transcriptome and immune sequencing. Study as a whole: Mean patient age was about 66 years, range roughly 45 to 80; around 17 male, some 14 female. DNase treatment preceded whole-transcriptome library preparation. Study outcomes and limitations: Compared with RNA-seq, IR-seq gave much higher clonotype depth and reliability. Correlation between methods rose after single-read clonotypes were removed.

CDR1 is SGHVS and CDR2 is FNYEAQ in the germline V gene. The CDR3 spans 15 residues. Trimming cost V 0 bases and J 2 bases; bases outside gene matches: 1. The library was built from about 0.4 ug RNA with molecular barcoded adaptors for alpha/delta and beta/gamma chains. TCRdb re-derived calls from the reads in MiXCR, one entry per CDR3 protein. Here the sample spans some 40,000 distinct CDR3 sequences, 14% being singletons. On this clonotype: The target antigen is unknown. Just one base apart from a much larger clone, this may be a read error. Since no conserved phenylalanine or tryptophan closes the CDR3, a read error is the likely cause.

The clonotype was recovered from a donor at least 40 years old with multiple myeloma. What was sequenced was a population of CD138-negative cells sorted from bone marrow. This chain uses TRBV7-6 with TRBJ1-5, with 7 positions matching TRBD1. The CDR3 region has the DNA TGTGCCAGCAGCTTAGCCACAGGGGGCAATCAGCCCCAGCATCTT. This encodes CASSLATGGNQPQHL.